The sequence of this T cell receptor (beta chain) was determined in a study of blood T cell repertoires in COVID-19. Overall study: In each case, the material was cDNA or gDNA derived from T cells, B-cell-depleted T cells, or PBMCs.

There are 16 residues in the CDR3. Trimming removed 3 bases from V and 2 bases from J; junction bases left unmatched: 2. Germline V CDR1 and CDR2: MNHEY, SMNVEV (reference sequence). Some clones are missing from TCRdb's copy, which holds only in-frame ones; the method was immunoSEQ multiplex PCR. The table includes a few hundred thousand clones, 85% detected once. Individuals drawn from around 25 US areas were roughly 18 to 100 years old. Cohorts were based on clinical histories the participants reported. For recovered donors of Cohort 3, there were two negative PCRs, clearance, or symptom resolution.

The sequence was obtained from a man between 40 and 49 years old who had recovered from COVID-19. Material: PBMCs or T cells enriched from blood (not recorded which). The rearrangement uses TRBV27 and TRBJ2-1, with 12 bases that match TRBD2. The CDR3 bases are TGTGCCAGCAGTTTCGGACTAGCGGGACCCTACAATGAGCAGTTCTTC. Encoded protein: CASSFGLAGPYNEQFF.